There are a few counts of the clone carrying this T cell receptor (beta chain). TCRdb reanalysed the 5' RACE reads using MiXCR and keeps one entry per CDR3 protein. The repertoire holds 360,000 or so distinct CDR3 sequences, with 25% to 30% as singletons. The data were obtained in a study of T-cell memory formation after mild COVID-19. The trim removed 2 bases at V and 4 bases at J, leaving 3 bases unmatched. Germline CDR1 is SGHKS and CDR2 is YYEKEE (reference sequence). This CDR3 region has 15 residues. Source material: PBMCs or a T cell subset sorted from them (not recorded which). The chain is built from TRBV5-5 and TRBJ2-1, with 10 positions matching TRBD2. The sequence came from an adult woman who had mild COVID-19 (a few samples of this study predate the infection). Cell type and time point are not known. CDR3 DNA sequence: TGTGCCAGCAGCTTCGGACTAGCGGCGTACAATGAGCAGTTCTTC. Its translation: CASSFGLAAYNEQFF.